The following is a TCR beta chain sequence with its context. Its antigen is not known. The CDR3 runs to 15 residues. Germline V CDR1 and CDR2: SGHNT, YYREEE (reference sequence). The V gene end was trimmed by 0 bases and the J gene end by 11 bases; junction bases not matched to a gene: 11. The data belong to a study of Ad26.COV2.S vaccination and SARS-CoV-2 variants. Study-level information: Within the COV1001 Ad26.COV2.S trial arm, the donor was enrolled. Each vaccinee took Ad26.COV2.S intramuscularly, once or twice 56 days apart. Study results and caveats: It was vaccine recipients, not placebo recipients, who had the higher spike-specific TCR breadth.

Treatment here: roughly 19 received Ad26.COV2.S at low or high dose, single or two shots; a few received placebo; per-sample allocation not given. Sampling happened 63 days after the first vaccine or placebo injection. Its platform was an Ad26 vector, and its expressed antigen was Wuhan-strain SARS-CoV-2 spike. The repertoire was sequenced with immunoSEQ multiplex PCR; TCRdb's copy has only in-frame clones and lacks some. Found here are about 400,000 clones, around 89% of them singletons; the top ten hold under 2%. This receptor was taken from a person aged 18-60 years who received the Ad26.COV2.S COVID-19 vaccine or a placebo. The V call is TRBV5-4, the J call TRBJ2-5, with 9 bases identical to TRBD2. Sequences were derived from peripheral blood, sampled in a trial of Ad26.COV2.S vaccine versus placebo. This CDR3 reads CASSLDGDSGRLQYF. The CDR3 DNA reads TGTGCCAGCAGCTTGGATGGGGATAGCGGGAGACTTCAGTACTTC. Combining the CDR3 with reference TRBV5-4 and TRBJ2-5 gives the whole variable domain ETGVTQSPTHLIKTRGQQVTLRCSSQSGHNTVSWYQQALGQGPQFIFQYYREEENGRGNFPPRFSGLQFPNYSSELNVNALELDDSALYLCASSLDGDSGRLQYFGPGTRLLVL.